This T cell receptor beta chain is drawn from a study of lymphopenia after photon versus proton radiotherapy. The CDR3 has 13 amino acids. The germline CDR1 and CDR2 sequences are MNHEY and SVGAGI. V trimming: 6 bases; J trimming: 5 bases; junction bases outside the gene matches: 5. Regarding this clone: Its target is not known.

The study, taken as a whole, reports: Larger post-nadir TCR diversity loss correlated inversely with survival in deceased patients. Better survival with proton therapy was suggested as possible, not demonstrated.

The data were produced by immunoSEQ multiplex PCR, yet TCRdb's version contains in-frame clones alone and is incomplete. The sample yields approximately 58,000 clones, 80% to 90% seen once. The origin of this receptor is a man aged 50 to 59 with gastric cancer. This material consisted of peripheral blood, taken from a patient treated with photon-based radiotherapy. The chain uses TRBV6-5 and TRBJ2-5; 8 bases fit TRBD1. The CDR3 DNA sequence: TGTGCCAGCAGAATGGACAGGGCCGAGACCCAGTACTTC. It yields the protein CASRMDRAETQYF.